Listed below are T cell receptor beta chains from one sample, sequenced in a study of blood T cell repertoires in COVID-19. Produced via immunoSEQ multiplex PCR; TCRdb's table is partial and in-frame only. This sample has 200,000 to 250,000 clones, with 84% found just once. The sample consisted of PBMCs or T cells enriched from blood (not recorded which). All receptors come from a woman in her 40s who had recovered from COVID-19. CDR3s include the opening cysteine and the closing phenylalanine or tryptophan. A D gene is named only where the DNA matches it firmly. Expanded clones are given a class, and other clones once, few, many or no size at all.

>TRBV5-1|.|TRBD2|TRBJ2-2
TGCGCCAGCAGCTTGGCGGCGGGGGTGAACACCGGGGAGCTGTTTTTT
CASSLAAGVNTGELFF
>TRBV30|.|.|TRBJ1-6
TGTGCCTGGACCCCAATCTCCTATAATTCACCCCTCCACTTT
CAWTPISYNSPLHF
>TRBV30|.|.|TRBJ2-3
TGTGCCTGGAGCTCCCCCACAGATACGCAGTATTTT
CAWSSPTDTQYF
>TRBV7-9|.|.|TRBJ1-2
TGTGCCAGCAGCTTGGGCACCGGGGGTGGCTACACCTTC
CASSLGTGGGYTF
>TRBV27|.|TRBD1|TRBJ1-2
TGTGCCAGCAGCTCCGGGACAGCTAACTATGGCTACACCTTC
CASSSGTANYGYTF
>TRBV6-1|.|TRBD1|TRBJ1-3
TGTGCCAGCAGTGAATCGGCCCAGGGGGCTGGAAACACCATATATTTT
CASSESAQGAGNTIYF
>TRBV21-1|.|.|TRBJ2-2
TGTGCCAGCACCAAGCGGGAGGGGACCGGGGAGCTGTTTTTT
CASTKREGTGELFF
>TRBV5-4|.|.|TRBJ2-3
TGTGCCAGCAGCCCACGCGCTGAGGTCCGAGGTACGCAGTATTTT
CASSPRAEVRGTQYF
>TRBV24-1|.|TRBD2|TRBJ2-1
TGTGCCACCAGTGAGGCCGATTTTGGCGGGAGTAGGAATGAGCAGTTCTTC
CATSEADFGGSRNEQFF
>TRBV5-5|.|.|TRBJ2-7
TGTGCCAGCAGCTTGTCCACTCTACCTTACGAGCAGTACTTC
CASSLSTLPYEQYF
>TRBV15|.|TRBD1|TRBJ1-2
TGTGCCACCAGCAGGGACAGGAGTAACTATGGCTACACCTTC
CATSRDRSNYGYTF
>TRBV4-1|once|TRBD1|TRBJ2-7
TGCGCCAGCAGCGAAGGACAGGGGACCTACGAGCAGTACTTC
CASSEGQGTYEQYF
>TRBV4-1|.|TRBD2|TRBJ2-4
TGCGCCAGCAGCCCCGGAGCGGGGCGAGGAGCCAAAAACATTCAGTACTTC
CASSPGAGRGAKNIQYF
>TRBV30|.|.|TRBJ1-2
TGTGCCTTCGCGGGGCACCCCTGGGACTATGGCTACACCTTC
CAFAGHPWDYGYTF
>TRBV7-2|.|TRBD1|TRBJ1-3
TGTGCCAGCAGCTCCAGACAGGGGGCTTCTGGAAACACCATATATTTT
CASSSRQGASGNTIYF
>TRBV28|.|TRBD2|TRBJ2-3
TGTGCCAGCATCGGGAGCGGGAAATACACAGATACGCAGTATTTT
CASIGSGKYTDTQYF
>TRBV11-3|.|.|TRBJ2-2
TGTGCCAGCAGCTTAGGGGGGCCGAACACCGGGGAGCTGTTTTTT
CASSLGGPNTGELFF
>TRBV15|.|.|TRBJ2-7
TGTGCCACCAGCAGAGATCTGCCTAGCGCGGACGAGCAGTACTTC
CATSRDLPSADEQYF
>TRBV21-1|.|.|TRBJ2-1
TGTGCCAGCAGCAAACTAAGAGGGGGTGATGAGCAGTTCTTC
CASSKLRGGDEQFF
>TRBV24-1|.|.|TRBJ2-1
TGTGCCACCAGTGATCAAAGCGGAAGCTCCTACAATGAGCAGTTCTTC
CATSDQSGSSYNEQFF
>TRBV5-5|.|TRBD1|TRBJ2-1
TGTGCCAGCAGGAATTGGGGACAGTCCTACAATGAGCAGTTCTTC
CASRNWGQSYNEQFF
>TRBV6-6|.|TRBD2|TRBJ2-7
TGTGCCAGCAGTTACGTGCTAGCGGGAGGGCCGTACGAGCAGTACTTC
CASSYVLAGGPYEQYF
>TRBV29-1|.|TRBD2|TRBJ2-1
TGCAGCGTTGAAAGCCGACTAGCGAGCTCCTACAATGAGCAGTTCTTC
CSVESRLASSYNEQFF
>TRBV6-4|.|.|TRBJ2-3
TGTGCCAGCAGTGAATGGGAGACAGATACGCAGTATTTT
CASSEWETDTQYF
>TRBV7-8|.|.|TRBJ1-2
TGTGCCAGCAGCTTAACTCGACTGGCAAACTATGGCTACACCTTC
CASSLTRLANYGYTF
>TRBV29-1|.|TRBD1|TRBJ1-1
TGCAGCGCTTCCAAGGGGACAGGGAAAACTGAAGCTTTCTTT
CSASKGTGKTEAFF
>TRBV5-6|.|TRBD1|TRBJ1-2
TGTGCCAGCAGCTTGGATGCAGGGGGCGCGGGCTACACCTTC
CASSLDAGGAGYTF
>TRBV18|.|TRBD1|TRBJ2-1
TGTGCCAGCTCTCCCACAGGGGGGTTTGGCAATGAGCAGTTCTTC
CASSPTGGFGNEQFF